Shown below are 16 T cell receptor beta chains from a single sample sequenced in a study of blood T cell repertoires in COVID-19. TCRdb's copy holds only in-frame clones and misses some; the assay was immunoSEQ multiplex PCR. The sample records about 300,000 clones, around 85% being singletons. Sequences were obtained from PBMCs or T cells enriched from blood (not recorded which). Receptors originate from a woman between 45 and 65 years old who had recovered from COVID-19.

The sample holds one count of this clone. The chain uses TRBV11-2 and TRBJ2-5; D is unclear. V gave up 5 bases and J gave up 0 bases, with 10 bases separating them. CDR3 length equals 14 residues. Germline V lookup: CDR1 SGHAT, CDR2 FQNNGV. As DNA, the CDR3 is TGTGCCAGCAGCCCGAGGATCAACCAAGAGACCCAGTACTTC. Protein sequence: CASSPRINQETQYF.

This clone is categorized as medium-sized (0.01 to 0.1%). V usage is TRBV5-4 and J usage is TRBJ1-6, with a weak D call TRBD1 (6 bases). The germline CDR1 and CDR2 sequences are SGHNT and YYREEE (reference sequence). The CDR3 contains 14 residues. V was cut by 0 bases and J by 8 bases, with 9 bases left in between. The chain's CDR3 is CASSLDRDHSPLHF. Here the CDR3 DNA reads TGTGCCAGCAGCTTGGACAGGGATCATTCACCCCTCCACTTT.

CDR3 in DNA: TGTGCCAGCAGTTTGGGGCCGCCATACGAGCAGTACTTC. Translating it yields CASSLGPPYEQYF. The chain couples TRBV12-3 or TRBV12-4 to TRBJ2-7; possibly TRBD1 for D (5 bases). Trimming removed 3 bases at V and 4 bases at J, with 10 bases between. The CDR3 loop spans 13 amino acids.

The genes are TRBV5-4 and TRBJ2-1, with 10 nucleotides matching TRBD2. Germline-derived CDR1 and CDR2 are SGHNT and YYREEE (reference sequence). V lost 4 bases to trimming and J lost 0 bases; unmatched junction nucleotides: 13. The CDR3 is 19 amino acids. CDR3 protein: CASSLAGAPPGYSYNEQFF. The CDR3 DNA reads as TGTGCCAGCAGCCTAGCGGGAGCCCCCCCGGGGTACTCCTACAATGAGCAGTTCTTC.

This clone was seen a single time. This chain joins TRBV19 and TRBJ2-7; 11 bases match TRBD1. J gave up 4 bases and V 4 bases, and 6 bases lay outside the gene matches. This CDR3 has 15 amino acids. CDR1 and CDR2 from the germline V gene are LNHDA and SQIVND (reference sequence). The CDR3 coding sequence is TGTGCCAGTAGTACCGGGGACAGGGGGGTATACGAGCAGTACTTC. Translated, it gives CASSTGDRGVYEQYF.

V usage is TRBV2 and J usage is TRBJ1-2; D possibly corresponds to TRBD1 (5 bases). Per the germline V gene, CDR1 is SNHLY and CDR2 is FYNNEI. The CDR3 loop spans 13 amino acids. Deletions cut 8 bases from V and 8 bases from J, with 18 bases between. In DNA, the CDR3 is TGTGCCAGCGATCCGCAGGGTACGGAAGGCTACACCTTC. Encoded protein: CASDPQGTEGYTF. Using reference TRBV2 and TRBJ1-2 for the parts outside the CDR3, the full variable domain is EPEVTQTPSHQVTQMGQEVILRCVPISNHLYFYWYRQILGQKVEFLVSFYNNEISEKSEIFDDQFSVERPDGSNFTLKIRSTKLEDSAMYFCASDPQGTEGYTFGSGTRLTVV.

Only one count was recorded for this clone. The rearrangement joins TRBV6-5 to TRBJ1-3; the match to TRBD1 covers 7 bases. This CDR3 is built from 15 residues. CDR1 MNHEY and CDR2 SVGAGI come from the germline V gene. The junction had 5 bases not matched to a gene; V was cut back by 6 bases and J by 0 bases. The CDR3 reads CASREDRSSGNTIYF. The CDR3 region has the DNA TGTGCCAGCAGAGAGGACAGGAGCTCTGGAAACACCATATATTTT.

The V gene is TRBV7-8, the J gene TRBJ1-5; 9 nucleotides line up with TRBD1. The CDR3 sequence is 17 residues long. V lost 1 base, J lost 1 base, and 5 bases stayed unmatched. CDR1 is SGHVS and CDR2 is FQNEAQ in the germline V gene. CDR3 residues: CASSLVGTGYSNQPQHF. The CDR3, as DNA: TGTGCCAGCAGCTTAGTAGGGACAGGGTACAGCAATCAGCCCCAGCATTTT. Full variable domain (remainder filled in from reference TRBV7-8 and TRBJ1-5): GAGVSQSPRYKVAKRGQDVALRCDPISGHVSLFWYQQALGQGPEFLTYFQNEAQLDKSGLPSDRFFAERPEGSVSTLKIQRTQQEDSAVYLCASSLVGTGYSNQPQHFGDGTRLSIL.

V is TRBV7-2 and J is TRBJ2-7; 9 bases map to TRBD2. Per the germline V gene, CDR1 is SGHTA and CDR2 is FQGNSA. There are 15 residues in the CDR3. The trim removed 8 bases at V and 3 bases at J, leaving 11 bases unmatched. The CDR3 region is CASSLGASGVYEQYF. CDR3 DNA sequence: TGTGCCAGCTCCTTAGGGGCTAGCGGGGTCTACGAGCAGTACTTC. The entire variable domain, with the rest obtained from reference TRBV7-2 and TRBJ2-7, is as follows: GAGVSQSPSNKVTEKGKDVELRCDPISGHTALYWYRQSLGQGLEFLIYFQGNSAPDKSGLPSDRFSAERTGGSVSTLTIQRTQQEDSAVYLCASSLGASGVYEQYFGPGTRLTVT.

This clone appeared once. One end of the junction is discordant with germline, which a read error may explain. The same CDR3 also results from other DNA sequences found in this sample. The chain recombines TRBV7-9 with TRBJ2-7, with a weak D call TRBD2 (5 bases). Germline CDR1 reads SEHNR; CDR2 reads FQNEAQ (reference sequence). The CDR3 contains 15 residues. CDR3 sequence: CASSLGEGLFYEQYF. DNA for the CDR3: TGTGCTAGCAGCTTAGGCGAGGGTCTATTCTACGAGCAGTACTTC.

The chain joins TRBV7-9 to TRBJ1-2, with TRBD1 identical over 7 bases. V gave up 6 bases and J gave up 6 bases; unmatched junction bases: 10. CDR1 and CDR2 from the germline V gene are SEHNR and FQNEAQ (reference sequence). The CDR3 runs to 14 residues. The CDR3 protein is CASRDGQVGDGYTF. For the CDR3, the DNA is TGTGCCAGCAGGGACGGACAGGTTGGAGATGGCTACACCTTC.

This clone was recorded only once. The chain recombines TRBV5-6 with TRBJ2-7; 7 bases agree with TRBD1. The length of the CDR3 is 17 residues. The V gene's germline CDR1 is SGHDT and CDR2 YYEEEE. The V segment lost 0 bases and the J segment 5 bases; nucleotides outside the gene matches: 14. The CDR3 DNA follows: TGTGCCAGCAGCTTGGAAAGTAGAAGGGGGCTAGTCGACGAGCAGTACTTC. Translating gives CASSLESRRGLVDEQYF.

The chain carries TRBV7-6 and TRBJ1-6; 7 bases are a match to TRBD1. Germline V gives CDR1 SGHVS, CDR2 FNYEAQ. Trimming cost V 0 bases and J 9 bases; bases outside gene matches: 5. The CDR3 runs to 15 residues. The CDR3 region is CASSLAQGVVSPLHF. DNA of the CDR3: TGTGCCAGCAGCTTAGCTCAGGGGGTCGTTTCACCCCTCCACTTT. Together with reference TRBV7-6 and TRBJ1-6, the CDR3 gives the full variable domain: GAGVSQSPRYKVTKRGQDVALRCDPISGHVSLYWYRQALGQGPEFLTYFNYEAQQDKSGLPNDRFSAERPEGSISTLTIQRTEQRDSAMYRCASSLAQGVVSPLHFGNGTRLTVT.

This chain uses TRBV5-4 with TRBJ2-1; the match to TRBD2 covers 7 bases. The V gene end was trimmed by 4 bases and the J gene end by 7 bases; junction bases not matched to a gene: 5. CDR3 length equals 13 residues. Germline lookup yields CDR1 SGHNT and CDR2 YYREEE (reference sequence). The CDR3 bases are TGTGCCAGCAGCCGCGGGGGAATGAATGAGCAGTTCTTC. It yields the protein CASSRGGMNEQFF.

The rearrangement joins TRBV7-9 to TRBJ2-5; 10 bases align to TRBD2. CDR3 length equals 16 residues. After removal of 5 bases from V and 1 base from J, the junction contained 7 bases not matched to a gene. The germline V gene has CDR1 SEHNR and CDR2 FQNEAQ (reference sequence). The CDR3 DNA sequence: TGTGCCAGCAGCCCAGACGGGACTAGCGTCCAAGAGACCCAGTACTTC. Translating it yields CASSPDGTSVQETQYF.

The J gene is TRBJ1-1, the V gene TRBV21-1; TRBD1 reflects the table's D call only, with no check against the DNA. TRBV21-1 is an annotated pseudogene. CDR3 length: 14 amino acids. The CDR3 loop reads CASIWDRGNTEAFF. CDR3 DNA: TGTGCCAGCATTTGGGACAGGGGGAACACTGAAGCTTTCTTT.